This is a list of T cell receptor beta chains from one sample in a study of T cell responses to AZD1222 COVID-19 vaccine. Assay: immunoSEQ multiplex PCR; the TCRdb copy retains only in-frame clones and omits some. The sample holds fewer than 150,000 clones, approximately 90% seen once. Sequencing used peripheral blood, obtained 28 days after the second AZD1222 dose. Receptor source: an adult who received the AZD1222 COVID-19 vaccine. Both conserved end residues are part of each CDR3. The D gene is left open where the match is weak. Rows give clone size only sometimes, using once, few, many, or a class for an expanded clone.

d_gene: .
j_gene: TRBJ1-6
abundance: .
v_gene: TRBV7-2
CDR3nt: TGTGCCAGCAGCTTAATGGGGACCGATTCACCCCTCCACTTT
CDR3aa: CASSLMGTDSPLHF

d_gene: .
j_gene: TRBJ2-7
abundance: .
v_gene: TRBV28
CDR3nt: TGTGCCAGCAGTTGGCTCCGCACCCAGGACGAGCAGTACTTC
CDR3aa: CASSWLRTQDEQYF

d_gene: .
j_gene: TRBJ2-7
abundance: once
v_gene: TRBV6-5
CDR3nt: TGTGCCAGCGGGATCCGGGGGGCTATACGGTACGAGCAGTACTTC
CDR3aa: CASGIRGAIRYEQYF

d_gene: .
j_gene: TRBJ2-2
abundance: once
v_gene: TRBV11-2
CDR3nt: TGTGCCAGCAGCCCGAACAGGGTTGGGCTGTTTTTT
CDR3aa: CASSPNRVGLFF

d_gene: .
j_gene: TRBJ1-6
abundance: once
v_gene: TRBV6-4
CDR3nt: TGTGCCAGCAGTGTTCAGGAGAATTCACCCCTCCACTTT
CDR3aa: CASSVQENSPLHF

d_gene: TRBD1
j_gene: TRBJ1-6
abundance: once
v_gene: TRBV3-1/TRBV3-2
CDR3nt: TGTGCCAGCAGCCAGACAGGGGCGTTCTCCTATAATTCACCCCTCCACTTT
CDR3aa: CASSQTGAFSYNSPLHF

d_gene: TRBD1
j_gene: TRBJ2-7
abundance: .
v_gene: TRBV6-2/TRBV6-3
CDR3nt: TGTGCCAGCAGTCAGCCTCCAGGGGGCTACGAGCAGTACTTC
CDR3aa: CASSQPPGGYEQYF

d_gene: TRBD1
j_gene: TRBJ1-6
abundance: .
v_gene: TRBV6-5
CDR3nt: TGTGCCAGCAGGGGGACAGGGGCGAATTCACCCCTCCACTTT
CDR3aa: CASRGTGANSPLHF

d_gene: .
j_gene: TRBJ1-4
abundance: .
v_gene: TRBV28
CDR3nt: TGTGCCAGCAGGCGCCCGGGGGGAGCCAAGAATGAAAAACTGTTTTTT
CDR3aa: CASRRPGGAKNEKLFF

d_gene: .
j_gene: TRBJ2-3
abundance: .
v_gene: TRBV10-2
CDR3nt: TGCGCCAGCAGTGAGGTCTACACAACAGATACGCAGTATTTT
CDR3aa: CASSEVYTTDTQYF

d_gene: TRBD1
j_gene: TRBJ2-1
abundance: .
v_gene: TRBV18
CDR3nt: TGTGCCACCCAGGGGACAGATTACAGTGAGCAGTTCTTC
CDR3aa: CATQGTDYSEQFF

d_gene: TRBD1
j_gene: TRBJ1-2
abundance: once
v_gene: TRBV12-3/TRBV12-4
CDR3nt: TGTGCCAGCAGTACACCAGGGGGCCGTGGCTACACCTTC
CDR3aa: CASSTPGGRGYTF

d_gene: .
j_gene: TRBJ1-6
abundance: .
v_gene: TRBV20-1
CDR3nt: TGCAGTGCTAGTATTTTTGGTAGGGATTCACCCCTCCACTTT
CDR3aa: CSASIFGRDSPLHF

d_gene: TRBD2
j_gene: TRBJ2-2
abundance: .
v_gene: TRBV2
CDR3nt: TGTGCCAGCCAGGGGGTTTTTGGTGGACTAGCGGTTAACACCGGGGAGCTGTTTTTT
CDR3aa: CASQGVFGGLAVNTGELFF

d_gene: TRBD2
j_gene: TRBJ2-1
abundance: .
v_gene: TRBV7-2
CDR3nt: TGTGCCAGCAGCTCAGCGGGAGCTTCCTACAATGAGCAGTTCTTC
CDR3aa: CASSSAGASYNEQFF

d_gene: .
j_gene: TRBJ2-7
abundance: .
v_gene: TRBV6-5
CDR3nt: TGTGCCAGCAGTTACTCGATTTTGCAGGGAAGACACGAGCAGTACTTC
CDR3aa: CASSYSILQGRHEQYF

d_gene: .
j_gene: TRBJ2-7
abundance: .
v_gene: TRBV6-5
CDR3nt: TGTGCCACCAAAGGGGGTAGGGCTCTTTACGAGCAGTACTTC
CDR3aa: CATKGGRALYEQYF

d_gene: TRBD1
j_gene: TRBJ1-2
abundance: .
v_gene: TRBV6-1
CDR3nt: TGTGCCAGCAGTGAAACAGGGGTTGGCTACACCTTC
CDR3aa: CASSETGVGYTF

d_gene: TRBD2
j_gene: TRBJ2-5
abundance: .
v_gene: TRBV19
CDR3nt: TGTGCCAGTAGGCAGGGACTAGCGGGAGTGGAGACCCAGTACTTC
CDR3aa: CASRQGLAGVETQYF

d_gene: .
j_gene: TRBJ2-7
abundance: .
v_gene: TRBV19
CDR3nt: TGTGCCAGTAGGGGCCACCCCTACGAGCAGTACTTC
CDR3aa: CASRGHPYEQYF

d_gene: .
j_gene: TRBJ2-3
abundance: .
v_gene: TRBV4-1
CDR3nt: TGCGCCAGCAGGCCCCTCTTGAGAGATAACTACCGCCTGTATTTT
CDR3aa: CASRPLLRDNYRLYF

d_gene: .
j_gene: TRBJ1-5
abundance: .
v_gene: TRBV5-4
CDR3nt: TGTGCCAGCAGCTTGATGGGACCCGGCAATCAGCCCCAGCATTTT
CDR3aa: CASSLMGPGNQPQHF

d_gene: .
j_gene: TRBJ2-1
abundance: .
v_gene: TRBV25-1
CDR3nt: TGTGCCAGCAGGATGGGGGGGGCTGCCTACAATGAGCAGTTCTTC
CDR3aa: CASRMGGAAYNEQFF

d_gene: .
j_gene: TRBJ2-2
abundance: .
v_gene: TRBV27
CDR3nt: TGTGCCAGCAGTTTAACGGGTACCGGGGAGCTGTTTTTT
CDR3aa: CASSLTGTGELFF

d_gene: .
j_gene: TRBJ2-1
abundance: .
v_gene: TRBV3-1/TRBV3-2
CDR3nt: TGTGCCAGCAGCCTAGAGGAGGACAGACCTTACAATGAGCAGTTCTTC
CDR3aa: CASSLEEDRPYNEQFF

d_gene: .
j_gene: TRBJ1-2
abundance: few
v_gene: TRBV9
CDR3nt: TGTGCCAGCAGCCCTCCGTCCCAAAACTATGGCTACACCTTC
CDR3aa: CASSPPSQNYGYTF

d_gene: .
j_gene: TRBJ2-7
abundance: .
v_gene: TRBV9
CDR3nt: TGTGCCAGCAGCGCCGCGGGATACGAGCAGTACTTC
CDR3aa: CASSAAGYEQYF

d_gene: TRBD2
j_gene: TRBJ2-1
abundance: .
v_gene: TRBV6-5
CDR3nt: TGTGCCAGCCAATCCAGCGGGAACGGTGAGCAGTTCTTC
CDR3aa: CASQSSGNGEQFF

d_gene: .
j_gene: TRBJ1-3
abundance: .
v_gene: TRBV5-1
CDR3nt: TGCGCCAGCAGCTTGGCTTGGGGTGATGGAAACACCATATATTTT
CDR3aa: CASSLAWGDGNTIYF

d_gene: .
j_gene: TRBJ1-5
abundance: once
v_gene: TRBV7-2
CDR3nt: TGTGCCAGCAGCCCTTTAAAGGATAGCAATCAGCCCCAGCATTTT
CDR3aa: CASSPLKDSNQPQHF

d_gene: TRBD1
j_gene: TRBJ1-6
abundance: .
v_gene: TRBV15
CDR3nt: TGTGCCACCAGCCCAGGGACAGGGGAGGGTTCACCCCTCCACTTT
CDR3aa: CATSPGTGEGSPLHF

d_gene: .
j_gene: TRBJ2-1
abundance: .
v_gene: TRBV24-1
CDR3nt: TGTGCCACCAGTGGAATCCAACAGGAAATCTATGAGCAGTTCTTC
CDR3aa: CATSGIQQEIYEQFF

d_gene: TRBD1
j_gene: TRBJ2-7
abundance: .
v_gene: TRBV4-1
CDR3nt: TGCGCCAGCAGCCAATCACCACTACAGGGGGGAGCCACCTACGAGCAGTACTTC
CDR3aa: CASSQSPLQGGATYEQYF

d_gene: TRBD1
j_gene: TRBJ1-2
abundance: .
v_gene: TRBV11-2
CDR3nt: TGTGCCAGCAGCCTAAGCAGGGGGCCCTTTAATGGCTACACCTTC
CDR3aa: CASSLSRGPFNGYTF

d_gene: .
j_gene: TRBJ1-5
abundance: .
v_gene: TRBV18
CDR3nt: TGTGCCAGCTCACCTAGGACCTCCAATCAGCCCCAGCATTTT
CDR3aa: CASSPRTSNQPQHF

d_gene: .
j_gene: TRBJ2-7
abundance: once
v_gene: TRBV4-1
CDR3nt: TGCGCCAGCAGCCAAGGGCTAGCAGCAACCTACGAGCAGTACTTC
CDR3aa: CASSQGLAATYEQYF

d_gene: .
j_gene: TRBJ1-1
abundance: .
v_gene: TRBV6-5
CDR3nt: TGTGCCAGCAGCATACAGGGCGGAAACACTGAAGCTTTCTTT
CDR3aa: CASSIQGGNTEAFF

d_gene: .
j_gene: TRBJ1-1
abundance: .
v_gene: TRBV28
CDR3nt: TGTGCCAGCGGTGCGGGAGTTGGGACTGAAGCTTTCTTT
CDR3aa: CASGAGVGTEAFF

d_gene: TRBD2
j_gene: TRBJ2-1
abundance: .
v_gene: TRBV7-8
CDR3nt: TGTGCCAGCAGCTTAGCGCGGGGGGGCGTCTACAATGAGCAGTTCTTC
CDR3aa: CASSLARGGVYNEQFF

d_gene: .
j_gene: TRBJ2-2
abundance: .
v_gene: TRBV5-5
CDR3nt: TGTGCCAGCAGCTCAACAGAACCCACCGGGGAGCTGTTTTTT
CDR3aa: CASSSTEPTGELFF

d_gene: TRBD1
j_gene: TRBJ2-7
abundance: once
v_gene: TRBV29-1
CDR3nt: TGCAGCGCTTCGGGACAGGGGGCCGGCTACGAGCAGTACTTC
CDR3aa: CSASGQGAGYEQYF

d_gene: .
j_gene: TRBJ1-5
abundance: .
v_gene: TRBV2
CDR3nt: TGTGCCAGCAGTGAAGAGGCAGGGAACCAGCCCCAGCATTTT
CDR3aa: CASSEEAGNQPQHF

d_gene: TRBD2
j_gene: TRBJ2-1
abundance: .
v_gene: TRBV3-1/TRBV3-2
CDR3nt: TGTGCCAGCAGCATTAGCGGGAGAATGACCAATGAGCAGTTCTTC
CDR3aa: CASSISGRMTNEQFF

d_gene: .
j_gene: TRBJ1-2
abundance: .
v_gene: TRBV7-9
CDR3nt: TGTGCCAGCAGCGAAGGGGGAACGAATGGCTACACCTTC
CDR3aa: CASSEGGTNGYTF

d_gene: TRBD1
j_gene: TRBJ1-2
abundance: once
v_gene: TRBV2
CDR3nt: TGTGCCAGTTTACAGGGGGCCTATGGCTACACCTTC
CDR3aa: CASLQGAYGYTF